The next 10 T cell receptor beta chains were all read from a single sample in a study of blood T cell repertoires in COVID-19. The repertoire was sequenced with immunoSEQ multiplex PCR; TCRdb's copy has only in-frame clones and lacks some. The sample has just over 250,000 clones, about nine tenths seen once. Sequenced material: peripheral blood. These receptors were taken from a man aged 40-50 years who had recovered from COVID-19.

J is TRBJ2-1 and V is TRBV7-8; perhaps TRBD2 as D (6 bases). Germline V gene sequence: CDR1 SGHVS, CDR2 FQNEAQ. V lost 0 bases to trimming and J lost 9 bases, with 21 bases between them. The CDR3 sequence is 17 residues long. The CDR3 loop reads CASSLARTTWGEGEQFF. CDR3 in DNA: TGTGCCAGCAGCTTAGCTCGGACGACCTGGGGGGAAGGTGAGCAGTTCTTC.

The chain carries TRBV7-9 and TRBJ2-3, with D maybe TRBD2 (6 bases). The CDR3 extends over 17 amino acids. Deletions cut 4 bases from V and 9 bases from J, with 26 bases between. CDR1 is SEHNR and CDR2 is FQNEAQ in the germline V gene (reference sequence). CDR3 sequence (DNA): TGTGCCAGCAGCTCCTCGGGACTCTCGGGGAGGAGGGTGACGCAGTATTTT. Protein sequence: CASSSSGLSGRRVTQYF.

The J gene is TRBJ2-1, the V gene TRBV9; D perhaps matches TRBD1 (5 bases). CDR1 SGDLS and CDR2 YYNGEE come from the germline V gene. This CDR3 has 16 amino acids. V lost 2 bases and J 4 bases, leaving 16 bases between the germline ends. CDR3 sequence reads: CASSVLGAKKYNEQFF. CDR3 nucleotides: TGTGCCAGCAGCGTCCTAGGGGCGAAGAAGTACAATGAGCAGTTCTTC.

This chain uses TRBV9 with TRBJ1-6, with D maybe TRBD1 (6 bases). This CDR3 is 16 amino acids long. CDR1 and CDR2 (germline): SGDLS, YYNGEE. Trimming removed 4 bases from V and 0 bases from J, with 11 bases in between. CDR3 DNA sequence: TGTGCCAGCAGCCTCACGGACAGCTCCTATAATTCACCCCTCCACTTT. Its protein is CASSLTDSSYNSPLHF.

The genes are TRBV19 and TRBJ1-1; TRBD1 agrees at 9 bases. The J segment lost 0 bases and the V segment lost 6 bases, leaving 5 bases of the junction unmatched. Looked up from germline, CDR1 is LNHDA and CDR2 is SQIVND (reference sequence). CDR3 length equals 15 residues. The CDR3 protein is CASSVGQGMNTEAFF. The CDR3 region has the DNA TGTGCCAGTAGCGTAGGACAGGGGATGAACACTGAAGCTTTCTTT.

The J gene is TRBJ2-2, the V gene TRBV4-3; 10 positions match TRBD2. The CDR3 contains 17 residues. In germline, CDR1 is LGHNA, CDR2 YSLEER. V was pared by 1 base and J by 7 bases, with 9 bases of the junction left unmatched. The CDR3 region is CASSQVLAGAWGGELFF. CDR3 nucleotides: TGCGCCAGCAGCCAAGTGCTAGCGGGAGCGTGGGGCGGGGAGCTGTTTTTT.

Here the CDR3 DNA reads TGCGCCAGCAGCCGGAGCTTCAGGGGCCTTTTAAACACCGGGGAGCTGTTTTTT. Translated: CASSRSFRGLLNTGELFF. This chain uses TRBV5-1 with TRBJ2-2; D perhaps matches TRBD1 (6 bases). The germline V and J ends were trimmed by 4 bases and 2 bases, with 21 bases remaining between them. The CDR3 loop spans 18 amino acids. CDR1 is SGHRS and CDR2 is YFSETQ in the germline V gene. Variable domain in full (rest from reference TRBV5-1 and TRBJ2-2): KAGVTQTPRYLIKTRGQQVTLSCSPISGHRSVSWYQQTPGQGLQFLFEYFSETQRNKGNFPGRFSGRQFSNSRSEMNVSTLELGDSALYLCASSRSFRGLLNTGELFFGEGSRLTVL.

The V gene is TRBV6-5, the J gene TRBJ1-2, with 7 nucleotides matching TRBD1. CDR1 is MNHEY, CDR2 SVGAGI, per germline. The ends lost 6 bases at V and 14 bases at J; junction bases unmatched: 12. The CDR3 is 12 residues long. The CDR3 is CASSSYDRVVTF. CDR3 coding DNA: TGTGCCAGCAGCTCTTATGACAGGGTGGTTACCTTC.

In this sample, this clone turned up a few times. The V call is TRBV5-6, the J call TRBJ1-6, with TRBD1 matching over 11 bases. CDR1 is SGHDT, CDR2 YYEEEE, per germline. V lost 4 bases, J lost 7 bases, and 13 bases stayed unmatched. The CDR3 contains 18 residues. In DNA, the CDR3 is TGTGCCAGCAGCCCCCTCCCCGGGACAGGGGGGAGAAATTCACCCCTCCACTTT. Translated: CASSPLPGTGGRNSPLHF. The complete variable domain, with remaining parts taken from reference TRBV5-6 and TRBJ1-6, reads DAGVTQSPTHLIKTRGQQVTLRCSPKSGHDTVSWYQQALGQGPQFIFQYYEEEERQRGNFPDRFSGHQFPNYSSELNVNALLLGDSALYLCASSPLPGTGGRNSPLHFGNGTRLTVT.

This clone was found a few times. The rearrangement joins TRBV27 to TRBJ2-6, with D possibly matching TRBD2 (5 bases). Germline CDR1 MNHEY, CDR2 SMNVEV (reference sequence). The CDR3 has 15 residues. V lost 2 bases and J 0 bases, leaving 5 bases between the germline ends. CDR3 amino acids: CASSLGGSGANVLTF. In nucleotides, the CDR3 is TGTGCCAGCAGTTTAGGAGGCTCTGGGGCCAACGTCCTGACTTTC.